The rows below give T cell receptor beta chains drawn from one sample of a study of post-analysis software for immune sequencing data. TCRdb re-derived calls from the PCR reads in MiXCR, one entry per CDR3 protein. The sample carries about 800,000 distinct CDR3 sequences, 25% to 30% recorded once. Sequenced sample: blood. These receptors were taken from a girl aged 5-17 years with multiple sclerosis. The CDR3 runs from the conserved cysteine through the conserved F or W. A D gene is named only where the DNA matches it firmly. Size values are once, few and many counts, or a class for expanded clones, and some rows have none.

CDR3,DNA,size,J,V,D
CASSSWLPEAFF,TGTGCCAGCAGTTCTTGGCTCCCTGAAGCTTTCTTT,-,TRBJ1-1,TRBV6-9,-
CSASTSGGAWDTQYF,TGCAGTGCCTCGACTAGCGGGGGGGCATGGGATACGCAGTATTTT,-,TRBJ2-3,TRBV20-1,TRBD2
CAISEPGKGAFF,TGTGCCATCAGTGAGCCCGGGAAGGGGGCTTTCTTT,few,TRBJ1-1,TRBV10-3,-
CASSITSGKVHEQYF,TGTGCCAGCAGCATCACTAGCGGCAAGGTGCACGAGCAGTACTTC,few,TRBJ2-7,TRBV7-2,TRBD2
CSVEEGGRDIDTQYF,TGCAGCGTTGAAGAAGGCGGGAGGGACATAGATACGCAGTATTTT,-,TRBJ2-3,TRBV29-1,TRBD2
CASSTTGRADEQFF,TGTGCCAGCAGTACCACAGGGCGGGCCGATGAGCAGTTCTTC,-,TRBJ2-1,TRBV28,-
CANRQGARTESGEQFF,TGTGCCAATAGACAAGGCGCGAGGACAGAATCGGGTGAGCAGTTCTTC,-,TRBJ2-1,TRBV7-8,-
CAISPLGAENSPLHF,TGTGCCATCAGCCCATTGGGGGCTGAAAATTCACCCCTCCACTTT,-,TRBJ1-6,TRBV10-3,-
CSATDRGYEQYF,TGCAGTGCCACTGACAGGGGCTACGAGCAGTACTTC,-,TRBJ2-7,TRBV20-1,TRBD1
CASSAMSRNEQFF,TGTGCCAGCAGCGCCATGTCGCGCAATGAGCAGTTCTTC,-,TRBJ2-1,TRBV7-9,-
CAISEDGARQETQYF,TGTGCCATCAGTGAGGACGGGGCCCGACAAGAGACCCAGTACTTC,few,TRBJ2-5,TRBV10-3,-
CASTVWPPTSGGNPHISYEQYF,TGTGCCAGCACCGTATGGCCCCCTACTAGCGGGGGAAACCCCCACATCTCCTACGAGCAGTACTTC,-,TRBJ2-7,TRBV12-3/TRBV12-4,TRBD2
CASSAGRTRGEQYF,TGTGCCAGCAGCGCCGGTCGGACAAGGGGCGAGCAGTACTTC,few,TRBJ2-7,TRBV6-2/TRBV6-3,-
CASSLRAGTKYQETQYF,TGTGCCAGCAGCCTGCGGGCGGGGACAAAGTACCAAGAGACCCAGTACTTC,-,TRBJ2-5,TRBV7-2,-
CASRQDRVGIGYTF,TGCGCCAGCAGACAGGACAGGGTAGGGATTGGCTACACCTTC,-,TRBJ1-2,TRBV5-1,TRBD1
CASSVGWDSQETQYF,TGTGCCAGCAGCGTGGGCTGGGACTCACAAGAGACCCAGTACTTC,few,TRBJ2-5,TRBV9,-
CSVEVAKNIQYF,TGCAGCGTTGAGGTAGCCAAAAACATTCAGTACTTC,many,TRBJ2-4,TRBV29-1,-
CASSLESAGQFF,TGTGCCAGCAGCTTAGAATCGGCGGGGCAGTTCTTC,-,TRBJ2-1,TRBV7-9,-
CSASLSNPAYNEQFF,TGCAGTGCTAGCCTGTCGAATCCGGCCTACAATGAGCAGTTCTTC,few,TRBJ2-1,TRBV20-1,-
CASSPIRGPTDTQYF,TGTGCCAGCTCACCAATACGGGGACCCACAGATACGCAGTATTTT,-,TRBJ2-3,TRBV18,-
CASSQYRGSPLHF,TGCGCCAGCAGCCAATACAGGGGTTCACCCCTCCACTTT,-,TRBJ1-6,TRBV4-1,TRBD1
CASSRSRQGIGEQYF,TGTGCCAGCAGCCGGTCGCGACAGGGAATCGGCGAGCAGTACTTC,few,TRBJ2-7,TRBV7-9,TRBD1
CSASRYYEQYF,TGCAGCGCCAGTAGGTACTACGAGCAGTACTTC,-,TRBJ2-7,TRBV29-1,-
CASSPRRENTEAFF,TGTGCCAGCAGCCCTCGGAGGGAGAACACTGAAGCTTTCTTT,-,TRBJ1-1,TRBV7-2,-
CASSITSGRGYNEQFF,TGTGCCAGTAGTATAACTAGCGGGAGGGGTTACAATGAGCAGTTCTTC,-,TRBJ2-1,TRBV19,TRBD2
CASRRTGVGNEQFF,TGTGCCAGCAGGAGGACAGGGGTAGGCAATGAGCAGTTCTTC,-,TRBJ2-1,TRBV6-5,TRBD1
CASNPSGAGATSYNEQFF,TGTGCCAGCAACCCCTCGGGGGCCGGAGCAACGTCCTACAATGAGCAGTTCTTC,-,TRBJ2-1,TRBV12-3/TRBV12-4,-
CASSADLDGYGYTF,TGTGCCAGCAGTGCTGACTTGGACGGCTATGGCTACACCTTC,few,TRBJ1-2,TRBV9,-
CASSPPQITRGEQFF,TGCGCCAGCAGCCCACCCCAGATAACCCGGGGTGAGCAGTTCTTC,-,TRBJ2-1,TRBV5-1,-
CASSRGTGGSEKLFF,TGTGCCAGCAGCAGGGGGACAGGGGGCAGTGAAAAACTGTTTTTT,-,TRBJ1-4,TRBV6-5,TRBD1
CASSRSGGEAFF,TGCGCCAGCAGCCGAAGCGGAGGTGAAGCTTTCTTT,few,TRBJ1-1,TRBV4-1,-
CAISAGLAGTMHEQFF,TGTGCCATCTCCGCCGGACTAGCGGGGACCATGCATGAGCAGTTCTTC,-,TRBJ2-1,TRBV10-3,TRBD2
CSVRETDYNEQFF,TGCAGCGTTAGGGAGACAGACTACAATGAGCAGTTCTTC,-,TRBJ2-1,TRBV29-1,-
CASRQIARTGAFF,TGTGCCAGCAGACAAATCGCACGGACCGGCGCTTTCTTT,-,TRBJ1-1,TRBV6-2/TRBV6-3,-
CSARPGGSETQYF,TGCAGCGCCAGGCCAGGGGGTTCAGAGACCCAGTACTTC,many,TRBJ2-5,TRBV29-1,TRBD1
CSAPPQGPREQYF,TGCAGTGCGCCCCCCCAGGGGCCGCGGGAGCAGTACTTC,few,TRBJ2-5,TRBV20-1,-
CASSSTGEGYTF,TGTGCCAGCAGTTCTACTGGGGAAGGCTACACCTTC,-,TRBJ1-2,TRBV6-5,-
CASSPRGGSPPVNYGYTF,TGTGCCAGCAGCCCGCGTGGGGGGTCACCGCCGGTTAACTATGGCTACACCTTC,-,TRBJ1-2,TRBV9,-
CASGGPSGSSNEQYF,TGTGCCAGCGGCGGGCCTAGCGGGAGTAGCAATGAGCAGTACTTC,once,TRBJ2-5,TRBV25-1,TRBD2
CASTLTSGGDGEQYF,TGTGCCAGCACCCTAACTAGCGGGGGGGACGGCGAGCAGTACTTC,few,TRBJ2-7,TRBV7-2,TRBD2